This TCR beta chain was sequenced during a study of blood T cell repertoires in COVID-19. Study-wide background: Specimens from acute and convalescent COVID-19 originated in the United States, Italy and Spain. PBMCs, B-cell-depleted T cells, or T cells were the source of the cDNA or gDNA that made up the material.

V shed 4 bases and J 10 bases; nucleotides not matched to a gene: 13. The V gene's germline CDR1 is ENHRY and CDR2 SYGVKD. CDR3 length: 15 amino acids. Sequenced by immunoSEQ multiplex PCR; TCRdb stores in-frame clones only, minus some. There are roughly 240,000 clones in the sample; around nine tenths occur only once, and under 2% lies in the top ten. The gene calls are TRBV10-3 and TRBJ1-5; 7 nucleotides match TRBD1. The specimen was peripheral blood. The TCR originated in a woman aged 60-75 years who had recovered from COVID-19. In nucleotides, the CDR3 is TGTGCCATCAGTGGACAGGGTGAAGGTCTAGGACCCCAGCATTTT. Residues: CAISGQGEGLGPQHF.